The 17 T cell receptor beta chains below come from one sample, sequenced in a study of blood T cell repertoires in COVID-19. Measured with immunoSEQ multiplex PCR; TCRdb has only the in-frame clones, and not every one. The sample lists about 280,000 clones; 89% were seen once. Sequencing was done on a sample of peripheral blood. These receptors were obtained from a woman in her forties who had recovered from COVID-19.

Comments on this clone: A read error may produce the germline difference seen at one junction end. The V gene is TRBV19, the J gene TRBJ2-7; TRBD1 is a possible D gene (6 bases). Germline lookup yields CDR1 LNHDA and CDR2 SQIVND (reference sequence). The CDR3 extends over 13 amino acids. In DNA, the CDR3 is TGTGCCAGTAGTATAGAATGGAGACAGGCCAGGCGCTTC. Its protein product is CASSIEWRQARRF.

The chain has TRBV28 and TRBJ1-5; D is uncertain. The CDR3 spans 15 residues. Trimming cost V 2 bases and J 0 bases, with 8 bases left between them. Per germline, CDR1 MDHEN and CDR2 SYDVKM. The CDR3 is CASSLPQNSNQPQHF. CDR3 coding DNA: TGTGCCAGCAGTTTACCGCAGAATAGCAATCAGCCCCAGCATTTT.

The V and J genes are TRBV2 and TRBJ2-7, with 11 bases that match TRBD2. V was clipped by 3 bases and J by 4 bases; unmatched bases: 23. Germline assignment: CDR1 SNHLY and CDR2 FYNNEI. This CDR3 region has 21 residues. CDR3: CASSDRGLALAGGGVRYEQYF. DNA for the CDR3: TGTGCCAGCAGTGACAGGGGTCTAGCGCTAGCGGGAGGTGGCGTTAGATACGAGCAGTACTTC. Combining the CDR3 with reference TRBV2 and TRBJ2-7 gives the whole variable domain EPEVTQTPSHQVTQMGQEVILRCVPISNHLYFYWYRQILGQKVEFLVSFYNNEISEKSEIFDDQFSVERPDGSNFTLKIRSTKLEDSAMYFCASSDRGLALAGGGVRYEQYFGPGTRLTVT.

V gene TRBV30 combines with J gene TRBJ1-5, with 7 bases lining up with TRBD1. The CDR3 is 17 amino acids. V lost 5 bases, J lost 0 bases, and 13 bases stayed unmatched. The germline V gene has CDR1 GTSNPN and CDR2 SVGIG (reference sequence). The DNA for the CDR3 is TGTGCCTGGTCGATGGGCTCCGGGACAGTTAGCAATCAGCCCCAGCATTTT. Protein sequence: CAWSMGSGTVSNQPQHF.

This clone was observed a single time. The J gene is TRBJ1-5, the V gene TRBV6-2 or TRBV6-3, with D possibly being TRBD1 (6 bases). The CDR3 extends over 15 amino acids. The ends were cut back, 6 bases at V and 7 bases at J, with 19 bases in the middle. Germline assignment: CDR1 MNHEY and CDR2 SVGEGT. This chain's CDR3 is CASSVISGVGQPQHF. CDR3 sequence (DNA): TGTGCCAGCAGCGTAATATCAGGGGTAGGACAGCCCCAGCATTTT.

The sample holds a few counts of this clone. The rearrangement links TRBV4-1 to TRBJ2-7, with D maybe TRBD2 (6 bases). Germline V gives CDR1 MGHRA, CDR2 YSYEKL. This CDR3 is built from 17 residues. Trimming pared 2 bases from V and 3 bases from J, leaving 20 bases between. CDR3 coding DNA: TGCGCCAGCAGCCAAAAGGGCGGCGGGACCCTAAGCTACGAGCAGTACTTC. Protein sequence: CASSQKGGGTLSYEQYF.

The chain employs TRBV7-8 and TRBJ1-5; 9 nucleotides line up with TRBD1. V shed 5 bases, J shed 6 bases, and the junction held 5 bases outside the gene matches. CDR1 and CDR2 (germline): SGHVS, FQNEAQ. The CDR3 is 14 residues long. The CDR3 sequence is CASSQGQGSQPQHF. The CDR3 nucleotides read TGTGCCAGCAGCCAAGGACAGGGGAGTCAGCCCCAGCATTTT.

The chain links TRBV7-2 to TRBJ2-7; 11 bases are a match to TRBD2. Germline lookup yields CDR1 SGHTA and CDR2 FQGNSA. The J segment lost 2 bases and the V segment lost 5 bases, leaving 11 bases of the junction unmatched. The CDR3 is made up of 17 amino acids. The CDR3 here is CASSPSRLAGPPYEQYF. CDR3 in DNA: TGTGCCAGCAGCCCCAGCCGACTAGCGGGACCCCCCTACGAGCAGTACTTC.

The chain combines TRBV2 with TRBJ1-1; D gene uncertain. This CDR3 region has 15 residues. The ends were cut back, 2 bases at V and 4 bases at J, with 14 bases in the middle. Germline loops: CDR1 SNHLY, CDR2 FYNNEI. Here the CDR3 reads CASSEKPTAGTEAFF. DNA for the CDR3: TGTGCCAGCAGTGAAAAACCTACAGCAGGCACTGAAGCTTTCTTT.

The rearrangement links TRBV7-2 to TRBJ2-3, with D perhaps matching TRBD2 (6 bases). This CDR3 region has 15 residues. The germline V gene has CDR1 SGHTA and CDR2 FQGNSA. Trimming left V 5 bases short and J 0 bases short, with 12 bases between. CDR3 DNA: TGTGCCAGCAGCCGCCGGGGGATAAGCACAGATACGCAGTATTTT. This encodes CASSRRGISTDTQYF.

This clone was seen once. The chain joins TRBV4-1 to TRBJ1-2; tentatively, D is TRBD1 (5 bases). V lost 1 base, J lost 5 bases, and 14 bases lay in between. CDR1 and CDR2 from the germline V gene are MGHRA and YSYEKL. The CDR3 consists of 15 residues. DNA of the CDR3: TGCGCCAGCAGCCAAGGGTCGGGGGTCCTGTATGGCTACACCTTC. It is translated as CASSQGSGVLYGYTF.

As to this clone: Other DNA sequences in this sample translate to the same CDR3. The chain is built from TRBV3-1 (or the pseudogene TRBV3-2) and TRBJ2-3; weak D call: TRBD2 (7 bases). There are 13 residues in the CDR3. In germline, CDR1 is LGHDT, CDR2 YNNKEL (reference sequence). Trimming removed 4 bases from V and 6 bases from J, with 11 bases in between. The CDR3 nucleotides read TGTGCCAGCAGCCTAGGGGGGGCGGATACGCAGTATTTT. Its translation: CASSLGGADTQYF.

This clone appeared a single time. This chain connects TRBV5-1 to TRBJ2-5, with TRBD2 matching over 9 bases. The CDR3 spans 17 residues. Germline trimming cut 0 bases from V and 5 bases from J; bases unmatched to any gene: 11. Germline loops: CDR1 SGHRS, CDR2 YFSETQ. CDR3 residues: CASSLASGTYEGETQYF. CDR3 DNA: TGCGCCAGCAGCTTGGCTAGCGGGACTTACGAAGGGGAGACCCAGTACTTC. Supplemented by reference TRBV5-1 and TRBJ2-5, the full variable domain reads KAGVTQTPRYLIKTRGQQVTLSCSPISGHRSVSWYQQTPGQGLQFLFEYFSETQRNKGNFPGRFSGRQFSNSRSEMNVSTLELGDSALYLCASSLASGTYEGETQYFGPGTRLLVL.

The chain links TRBV1 to TRBJ2-7; the D call TRBD2 from the table was never checked on the DNA. TRBV1 is classified as a pseudogene. This CDR3 spans 11 amino acids. The CDR3 here is CTSSQDPEEYF. Written as DNA, the CDR3 is TGCACCAGCAGCCAAGATCCAGAGGAGTACTTC.

The chain has TRBV7-3 and TRBJ2-2, with D possibly matching TRBD1 (6 bases). Per the germline V gene, CDR1 is SGHTA and CDR2 is FQGTGA. V shed 5 bases and J shed 0 bases, with 10 bases lying between them. The CDR3 is made up of 15 amino acids. The CDR3 nucleotides are TGTGCCAGCAGCCCAACAGGGCCGAACACCGGGGAGCTGTTTTTT. Translation gives CASSPTGPNTGELFF.

The V gene is TRBV27, the J gene TRBJ2-1, with 10 bases matching TRBD2. Germline values: CDR1 MNHEY, CDR2 SMNVEV (reference sequence). Losses at the gene ends were 2 bases for V and 7 bases for J; bases not matched to a gene: 5. The CDR3 sequence is 15 residues long. CDR3 sequence (DNA): TGTGCCAGCAGTTTAGAGCGGGAGGGCCATAATGAGCAGTTCTTC. Translated, it gives CASSLEREGHNEQFF.

V usage is TRBV28 and J usage is TRBJ2-7; a possible D gene is TRBD2 (5 bases). V dropped 6 bases and J dropped 5 bases, with 17 bases sitting between them. This CDR3 contains 14 residues. Germline loops: CDR1 MDHEN, CDR2 SYDVKM. This CDR3 reads CASREPHLGDEQYF. The CDR3 coding sequence is TGTGCCAGCAGGGAGCCCCACCTCGGGGACGAGCAGTACTTC.